The present T cell receptor (beta chain) was sequenced within a study of spatial heterogeneity in lung cancer. This sample's time point: sample taken at primary tumor resection. Unsorted whole RNA of tumor, nontumor lung or frozen PBMC was sequenced. This clonotype came up a few times. Its antigen is unidentified. A unique molecular identifier was carried by every single TCR cDNA molecule. TCRdb reanalysed the 5' RACE reads using MiXCR and keeps one entry per CDR3 protein. This sample has roughly 8,400 distinct CDR3 sequences, with 5.4% found just once. CDR3 length equals 12 residues. V shed 6 bases and J shed 6 bases, with 9 bases lying between them. Germline V gene lookup returns CDR1 SNHLY and CDR2 FYNNEI. The study, taken as a whole, reports: Tracking of tumor mutation counts was seen in expanded intratumoral alpha and beta TCR counts.

This receptor was identified in a male donor with early-stage non-small cell lung cancer. The J gene is TRBJ2-1, the V gene TRBV2; D gene uncertain. The starting material was lung tumor tissue, obtained at surgery. DNA for the CDR3: TGTGCCAGCAGGGAGACGATCAATGAGCAGTTCTTC. The encoded protein is CASRETINEQFF.